The clone carrying this T cell receptor beta chain was detected a few times. Other nucleotide sequences in the sample specify the same CDR3. The record originates from a study of cytomegalovirus exposure and HLA in healthy donors. Study as a whole: Some 85 million unique TCRs, all from HLA-typed donors, were included in an early release of the data.

Each donor was healthy, and each was a bone marrow donor. PCR involved 60 Vbeta and 13 Jbeta primers. Data came from immunoSEQ multiplex PCR; TCRdb stores just in-frame clones and leaves some out. The data show about 130,000 clones, over 9.5% seen once. The germline V gene has CDR1 SQVTM and CDR2 ANQGSEA. V was clipped by 8 bases and J by 5 bases, with 13 bases between them. The length of the CDR3 is 12 residues. The sequencing input was PBMCs. This chain connects TRBV29-1 to TRBJ2-1; D is possibly TRBD1 (6 bases). The TCR was taken from a woman under 30 in good health and CMV-seropositive. This chain's CDR3 is CSTSPGDNEQFF. The DNA of the CDR3 is TGCAGCACGTCACCAGGGGACAATGAGCAGTTCTTC.